Listed below are T cell receptor beta chains from one sample, sequenced in a study of shared clonotypes between healthy human individuals. This table comes from immunoSEQ multiplex PCR, and its TCRdb copy is limited to in-frame clones, with some not included. The profile shows approximately 500,000 clones, over 70% of them singletons. Sequencing was done on a sample of PBMCs. The origin of the receptors is a woman aged 40 to 50 in good health. Some clones in this sample may be carry-over from other donors' samples. The conserved cysteine and the conserved F or W are not part of the CDR3 here.

v_call: TRBV6-1
j_call: TRBJ1-2
cdr3_aa: ACDRGNGYT

v_call: TRBV7-2
j_call: TRBJ1-2
cdr3_aa: ASSLNWGREGGYT

v_call: TRBV6-1
j_call: TRBJ1-4
cdr3_aa: ASRATTGGNEKLF

v_call: TRBV7-9
j_call: TRBJ2-7
cdr3_aa: ASSLLGQGYYEQY

v_call: TRBV10-3
j_call: TRBJ1-2
cdr3_aa: AITSGDATFYGYT

v_call: TRBV7-2
j_call: TRBJ1-3
cdr3_aa: ASSLARQGTTIY

v_call: TRBV9
j_call: TRBJ1-2
cdr3_aa: ASSVQGDAYGYT

v_call: TRBV5-6
j_call: TRBJ2-7
cdr3_aa: ASSLHGSYEQY

v_call: TRBV7-3
j_call: TRBJ1-2
cdr3_aa: ASSPTGGVGYT

v_call: TRBV10-2
j_call: TRBJ1-1
cdr3_aa: ASRLLGGSAF

v_call: TRBV9
j_call: TRBJ1-5
cdr3_aa: ASSRAGEPNQPQH

v_call: TRBV9
j_call: TRBJ2-7
cdr3_aa: ASSVTDIAYEQY

v_call: TRBV25-1
j_call: TRBJ1-1
cdr3_aa: ASSEQTGNTEAF

v_call: TRBV18
j_call: TRBJ2-5
cdr3_aa: ASSPVLAGEETQY

v_call: TRBV7-2
j_call: TRBJ2-1
cdr3_aa: ASSLSVRTYNEQF

v_call: TRBV30
j_call: TRBJ1-1
cdr3_aa: AWIRGRGWDTEAF

v_call: TRBV5-4
j_call: TRBJ2-2
cdr3_aa: ASSLPGQGNTGELF

v_call: TRBV19
j_call: TRBJ2-3
cdr3_aa: ASSAQTRVGTQY

v_call: TRBV4-3
j_call: TRBJ2-1
cdr3_aa: ASSQDPGTYPYNEQF

v_call: TRBV19
j_call: TRBJ1-5
cdr3_aa: ASSTMNQPQH

v_call: TRBV28
j_call: TRBJ2-2
cdr3_aa: ASSLTGNTGELF

v_call: TRBV7-8
j_call: TRBJ2-1
cdr3_aa: ASSTTRQGDYNEQF